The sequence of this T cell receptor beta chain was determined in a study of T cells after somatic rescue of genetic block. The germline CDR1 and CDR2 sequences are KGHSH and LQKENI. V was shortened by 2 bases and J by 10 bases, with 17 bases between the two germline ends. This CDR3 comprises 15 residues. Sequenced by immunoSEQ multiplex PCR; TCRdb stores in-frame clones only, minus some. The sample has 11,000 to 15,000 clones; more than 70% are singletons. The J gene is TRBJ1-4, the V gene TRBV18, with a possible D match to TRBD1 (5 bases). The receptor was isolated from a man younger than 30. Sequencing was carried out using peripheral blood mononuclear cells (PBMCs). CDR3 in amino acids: CASSPRQVEGVKLFF. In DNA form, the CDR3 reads TGTGCCAGCTCACCAAGGCAGGTCGAAGGGGTAAAACTGTTTTTT.